These 32 T cell receptor beta chains originate from one sample sequenced in a study of blood T cell repertoires in COVID-19. Produced via immunoSEQ multiplex PCR; TCRdb's table is partial and in-frame only. The sample yields 150,000 to 200,000 clones, 70% to 90% seen once. Sequencing input: peripheral blood. The origin of the receptors is a man aged 60-69 years with acute or convalescent COVID-19.

This clone was seen more than once but under ten times. The CDR3 loop reads CASSLEARSYEQYF. CDR3 DNA: TGTGCCAGCAGCTTAGAAGCCCGGAGCTACGAGCAGTACTTC. V and J are TRBV7-2 and TRBJ2-7; D unresolved. Germline assignment: CDR1 SGHTA and CDR2 FQGNSA. The CDR3 runs to 14 residues. V shed 1 base and J shed 3 bases, with 10 bases lying between them.

This chain links TRBV27 with TRBJ2-1; 7 bases align to TRBD2. Per the germline V gene, CDR1 is MNHEY and CDR2 is SMNVEV (reference sequence). Losses at the gene ends were 2 bases for V and 0 bases for J; bases not matched to a gene: 7. The CDR3 runs 17 residues. Written as DNA, the CDR3 is TGTGCCAGCAGTTTAGGCGGGAGCCACAGCTCCTACAATGAGCAGTTCTTC. This sequence encodes CASSLGGSHSSYNEQFF.

The CDR3 DNA is TGTGCCAGCAGCCCCTCGAGGCGGTCCACTAGCACAGATACGCAGTATTTT. It yields the protein CASSPSRRSTSTDTQYF. The V and J genes are TRBV7-9 and TRBJ2-3; no firm D call. The length of the CDR3 is 17 residues. The V and J ends lost 5 bases and 0 bases respectively, with 18 bases between them. The germline gives CDR1 SEHNR, CDR2 FQNEAQ (reference sequence).

The chain links TRBV4-3 to TRBJ2-7; no clear D gene. Deletions cut 4 bases from V and 0 bases from J, with 10 bases between. The CDR3 totals 14 residues. Germline CDR1 is LGHNA and CDR2 is YSLEER. The CDR3 bases are TGCGCCAGCAGCCGGATGCACAGCTCCTACGAGCAGTACTTC. The encoded protein is CASSRMHSSYEQYF.

This clone was observed a single time. J is TRBJ2-7 and V is TRBV2, with 8 bases fitting TRBD1. The CDR3 contains 13 residues. V was clipped by 7 bases and J by 2 bases; unmatched bases: 4. Looked up from germline, CDR1 is SNHLY and CDR2 is FYNNEI. The CDR3 sequence: CASKQGVTYEQYF. The CDR3 nucleotides read TGTGCCAGCAAACAGGGGGTCACCTACGAGCAGTACTTC.

V gene TRBV4-3 combines with J gene TRBJ2-1; 9 positions match TRBD2. The CDR3 extends over 15 amino acids. Unmatched junction bases numbered 6, after V lost 1 base and J lost 8 bases. Germline V gives CDR1 LGHNA, CDR2 YSLEER. CDR3 amino acids: CASSQAAGGPDEQFF. In DNA form, the CDR3 reads TGCGCCAGCAGCCAAGCCGCGGGAGGGCCGGATGAGCAGTTCTTC.

In its sample, this clone was seen a few times. CDR3 DNA sequence: TGTGCCAGCAGCCAAGATAGCGCAGGGGGCTATAATTCACCCCTCCACTTT. Its translation: CASSQDSAGGYNSPLHF. The chain carries TRBV4-2 and TRBJ1-6; TRBD1 aligns across 7 bases. Germline lookup yields CDR1 LGHNA and CDR2 YNFKEQ. This CDR3 has 17 residues. V lost 0 bases to trimming and J lost 3 bases; unmatched junction nucleotides: 5.

The chain is built from TRBV11-2 and TRBJ1-3; no clear D gene. Germline V gene sequence: CDR1 SGHAT, CDR2 FQNNGV. The ends were cut back, 0 bases at V and 2 bases at J, with 8 bases in the middle. The CDR3 is 15 amino acids. CDR3 coding DNA: TGTGCCAGCAGCTTAGACTTGGCTGCTGGAAACACCATATATTTT. Residues: CASSLDLAAGNTIYF.

The CDR3 region is CSVAQQVQETQYF. CDR3 bases: TGCAGCGTTGCCCAACAGGTACAAGAGACCCAGTACTTC. The V call is TRBV29-1, the J call TRBJ2-5, with a weak D call TRBD1 (5 bases). Deletions cut 4 bases from V and 2 bases from J, with 11 bases between. This CDR3 is 13 amino acids long. Germline loops: CDR1 SQVTM, CDR2 ANQGSEA.

This sequence joins TRBV28 and TRBJ1-1; 8 bases are shared with TRBD1. The V gene's germline CDR1 is MDHEN and CDR2 SYDVKM. V was pared by 7 bases and J by 0 bases, with 7 bases of the junction left unmatched. The CDR3 runs to 15 residues. In DNA form, the CDR3 reads TGTGCCAGCACCCGGACAGGGCCTATGAACACTGAAGCTTTCTTT. This translates into CASTRTGPMNTEAFF.

The chain combines TRBV2 with TRBJ2-4; D is possibly TRBD2 (6 bases). Trimming removed 4 bases from V and 0 bases from J, with 16 bases in between. The CDR3 runs to 17 residues. The V gene's germline CDR1 is SNHLY and CDR2 FYNNEI. The DNA of the CDR3 is TGTGCCAGCAGTGGGCAGGGTGGGGGAGGAGCCAAAAACATTCAGTACTTC. As protein: CASSGQGGGGAKNIQYF.

In DNA, the CDR3 is TGTGCCAGCAGAAAAGGTCTCCGGGACAGGGGAAATTACGAGCAGTACTTC. Translated, it gives CASRKGLRDRGNYEQYF. The chain uses TRBV11-2 and TRBJ2-7, with 10 positions matching TRBD1. The CDR3 contains 17 residues. CDR1 and CDR2 from the germline V gene are SGHAT and FQNNGV. Trimming took 6 bases from V and 4 from J; bases not matched to a gene: 15.

The chain couples TRBV30 to TRBJ1-2, with TRBD1 matching 9 bases. CDR3 length equals 14 residues. Germline CDR1 reads GTSNPN; CDR2 reads SVGIG (reference sequence). The V segment lost 5 bases and the J segment 2 bases; nucleotides outside the gene matches: 6. The CDR3 here is CAWDRTGVNYGYTF. In DNA form, the CDR3 reads TGTGCCTGGGACAGGACAGGGGTGAACTATGGCTACACCTTC.

V usage is TRBV28 and J usage is TRBJ1-6; 9 nucleotides line up with TRBD1. CDR1 and CDR2 (germline): MDHEN, SYDVKM. The CDR3 is 15 residues long. Trimming at V came to 7 bases and at J to 6 bases, leaving 7 bases not matched to a gene. CDR3 nucleotide sequence: TGTGCCAGCAACCGGGACAGGGCGCTTAATTCACCCCTCCACTTT. Its protein is CASNRDRALNSPLHF.

The chain carries TRBV11-2 and TRBJ2-7; 7 positions match TRBD1. CDR1 and CDR2 from the germline V gene are SGHAT and FQNNGV. The CDR3 is made up of 13 amino acids. With V trimmed by 3 bases and J by 3 bases, 2 bases remained unmatched. CDR3 sequence (DNA): TGTGCCAGCAGCTTGGACAGGCTCTACGAGCAGTACTTC. Its translation is CASSLDRLYEQYF.

This sequence joins TRBV5-6 and TRBJ2-7, with TRBD1 matching 8 bases. Trimming removed 0 bases from V and 1 base from J; junction bases left unmatched: 3. CDR1 and CDR2 from the germline V gene are SGHDT and YYEEEE. The CDR3 contains 15 residues. The CDR3 region is CASSLAGTGSYEQYF. The DNA of the CDR3 is TGTGCCAGCAGCTTGGCCGGGACAGGTTCCTACGAGCAGTACTTC.

This clone has just one count. The chain links TRBV12-5 to TRBJ2-1; 8 bases line up with TRBD2. The CDR3 runs 14 residues. Germline values: CDR1 LGHNT, CDR2 FRNRAP. The ends lost 6 bases at V and 6 bases at J; junction bases unmatched: 7. In DNA, the CDR3 is TGTGCTAGTGGAGCGGGAGAAGAAGGCAATGAGCAGTTCTTC. It translates to CASGAGEEGNEQFF. The full variable domain, its missing parts supplied by reference TRBV12-5 and TRBJ2-1, is DARVTQTPRHKVTEMGQEVTMRCQPILGHNTVFWYRQTMMQGLELLAYFRNRAPLDDSGMPKDRFSAEMPDATLATLKIQPSEPRDSAVYFCASGAGEEGNEQFFGPGTRLTVL.

J is TRBJ2-3 and V is TRBV5-6, with unresolved D. CDR1 SGHDT and CDR2 YYEEEE come from the germline V gene. Trimming removed 0 bases at V and 1 base at J, with 12 bases between. The CDR3 is 16 amino acids. In DNA, the CDR3 is TGTGCCAGCAGCTTGGACGCCGTGTTAGGCACAGATACGCAGTATTTT. Its protein is CASSLDAVLGTDTQYF.

The rearrangement joins TRBV7-2 to TRBJ1-1; D is unresolved. V shed 5 bases and J shed 4 bases, with 11 bases lying between them. The CDR3 covers 13 residues. Germline V CDR1 and CDR2: SGHTA, FQGNSA. CDR3 sequence reads: CASSQQEGTEAFF. The CDR3 DNA follows: TGTGCCAGCAGCCAGCAAGAGGGCACTGAAGCTTTCTTT. Drawing the rest from reference TRBV7-2 and TRBJ1-1, the complete variable domain is GAGVSQSPSNKVTEKGKDVELRCDPISGHTALYWYRQSLGQGLEFLIYFQGNSAPDKSGLPSDRFSAERTGGSVSTLTIQRTQQEDSAVYLCASSQQEGTEAFFGQGTRLTVV.

V usage is TRBV5-1 and J usage is TRBJ2-2; D call uncertain. Trimming took 6 bases from V and 7 from J, leaving 10 bases between them. CDR3 size: 12 residues. Germline V CDR1 and CDR2: SGHRS, YFSETQ. In nucleotides, the CDR3 is TGCGCCAGCAAGAGAGGAGACGGGGAGCTGTTTTTT. This codes for CASKRGDGELFF.

This clone appeared a single time. The chain has TRBV2 and TRBJ1-4, with no clear D. The CDR3 has 15 amino acids. The germline V gene has CDR1 SNHLY and CDR2 FYNNEI. V dropped 0 bases and J dropped 5 bases, with 10 bases sitting between them. DNA for the CDR3: TGTGCCAGCAGTGAAGCAGGCGGCAGAAATGAAAAACTGTTTTTT. Protein product: CASSEAGGRNEKLFF.

V gene TRBV27 combines with J gene TRBJ1-5; TRBD1 matches at 7 bases. Germline V lookup: CDR1 MNHEY, CDR2 SMNVEV (reference sequence). V gave up 6 bases and J gave up 5 bases; unmatched junction bases: 10. The CDR3 loop spans 15 amino acids. The CDR3 reads CASSLVRDRDQPQHF. For the CDR3, the DNA is TGTGCCAGCAGCCTAGTCCGGGACAGAGATCAGCCCCAGCATTTT.

This clone was observed once. The V call is TRBV11-2, the J call TRBJ2-1; 11 bases align to TRBD2. Per the germline V gene, CDR1 is SGHAT and CDR2 is FQNNGV. There are 16 residues in the CDR3. V was clipped by 1 base and J by 7 bases; unmatched bases: 6. This CDR3 is CASSLGSGRAGNEQFF. CDR3 nucleotide sequence: TGTGCCAGCAGCTTAGGTAGCGGGAGGGCCGGGAATGAGCAGTTCTTC.

The chain employs TRBV7-6 and TRBJ1-2; 11 positions agree with TRBD1. The CDR3 is made up of 14 amino acids. The ends lost 3 bases at V and 4 bases at J; junction bases unmatched: 1. CDR1 is SGHVS, CDR2 FNYEAQ, per germline. The chain's CDR3 is CASSFGTGGYGYTF. The CDR3 bases are TGTGCCAGCAGCTTTGGGACAGGGGGCTATGGCTACACCTTC. The full variable domain, rest sourced from reference TRBV7-6 and TRBJ1-2, is GAGVSQSPRYKVTKRGQDVALRCDPISGHVSLYWYRQALGQGPEFLTYFNYEAQQDKSGLPNDRFSAERPEGSISTLTIQRTEQRDSAMYRCASSFGTGGYGYTFGSGTRLTVV.

V usage is TRBV29-1 and J usage is TRBJ2-7; weak D call: TRBD2 (5 bases). The germline CDR1 and CDR2 sequences are SQVTM and ANQGSEA. The CDR3 sequence is 13 residues long. Trimming stripped 6 bases from V and 4 bases from J, with 16 bases between. The chain's CDR3 is CSVGPSLAYEQYF. DNA of the CDR3: TGCAGCGTCGGACCCTCCCTAGCATACGAGCAGTACTTC.

The CDR3 sequence: CASSSPASGRGEQFF. As DNA, the CDR3 is TGTGCCAGCAGTTCTCCGGCTAGCGGGAGAGGTGAGCAGTTCTTC. The chain combines TRBV6-2 or TRBV6-3 with TRBJ2-1; TRBD2 aligns across 10 bases. V gave up 4 bases and J gave up 9 bases; unmatched junction bases: 9. CDR1 is MNHEY, CDR2 SVGEGT, per germline. The length of the CDR3 is 15 residues.

This clone occurred a few times. The chain couples TRBV5-5 to TRBJ1-4; unclear D gene. Trimming took 1 base from V and 3 from J, leaving 16 bases between them. CDR1 is SGHKS, CDR2 YYEKEE, per germline (reference sequence). This CDR3 is 17 amino acids long. The CDR3 region has the DNA TGTGCCAGCAGCTTGTACGAGGGAGGCCCCTCTAATGAAAAACTGTTTTTT. Amino acids: CASSLYEGGPSNEKLFF.

The V call is TRBV5-1, the J call TRBJ1-4; the D is unclear. The V gene's germline CDR1 is SGHRS and CDR2 YFSETQ. V was pared by 0 bases and J by 5 bases, with 11 bases between. The CDR3 length is 15 residues. The CDR3 nucleotides read TGCGCCAGCAGCTTGGCGCGGGCCCTAAATGAAAAACTGTTTTTT. Protein sequence: CASSLARALNEKLFF.

J is TRBJ1-4 and V is TRBV10-3; TRBD1 agrees at 8 bases. Germline CDR1 ENHRY, CDR2 SYGVKD. V lost 4 bases to trimming and J lost 6 bases; unmatched junction nucleotides: 4. This CDR3 comprises 14 residues. CDR3 region: CAISVTGGDEKLFF. Here the CDR3 DNA reads TGTGCCATCAGTGTAACAGGGGGGGATGAAAAACTGTTTTTT.

The chain links TRBV2 to TRBJ2-3, with TRBD2 identical over 7 bases. Germline CDR1 reads SNHLY; CDR2 reads FYNNEI. V lost 5 bases to trimming and J lost 1 base; unmatched junction nucleotides: 6. The CDR3 runs to 15 residues. This CDR3 is CASSKRDGGTDTQYF. The CDR3 region has the DNA TGTGCCAGCAGTAAGCGGGATGGAGGCACAGATACGCAGTATTTT. The full variable domain, its missing parts supplied by reference TRBV2 and TRBJ2-3, is EPEVTQTPSHQVTQMGQEVILRCVPISNHLYFYWYRQILGQKVEFLVSFYNNEISEKSEIFDDQFSVERPDGSNFTLKIRSTKLEDSAMYFCASSKRDGGTDTQYFGPGTRLTVL.

The V gene is TRBV6-2 or TRBV6-3, the J gene TRBJ1-1, with D unresolved. The V and J ends lost 4 bases and 5 bases respectively, with 11 bases between them. The V gene's germline CDR1 is MNHEY and CDR2 SVGEGT. This CDR3 region has 13 residues. The CDR3: CASSLQPRTEAFF. CDR3 DNA: TGTGCCAGCAGTTTACAACCGAGGACTGAAGCTTTCTTT.

This rearrangement joins TRBV19 to TRBJ1-5; 9 nucleotides match TRBD1. The germline V gene has CDR1 LNHDA and CDR2 SQIVND (reference sequence). The CDR3 is 15 residues long. J was trimmed by 4 bases and V by 7 bases; bases with no gene match: 8. Written as DNA, the CDR3 is TGTGCCAGTACTAGGACAGGGGAAAGGAATCAGCCCCAGCATTTT. Residues: CASTRTGERNQPQHF.